Each of the 29 T cell receptor beta chains below was sequenced from the same sample in a study of control samples from healthy donors and cancer patients. Only in-frame clones appear in the TCRdb table, and some are missing; sequencing was by immunoSEQ multiplex PCR. Of about 95,000 clones listed, about 85% are singletons. Source material: blood. These receptors came from a young man in good health.

The chain combines TRBV27 with TRBJ1-1; unclear D gene. V gave up 1 base and J gave up 9 bases, with 12 bases separating them. Germline CDR1 MNHEY, CDR2 SMNVEV (reference sequence). This CDR3 region has 13 residues. CDR3 in amino acids: CASSLYYGRQAFF. The CDR3 DNA is TGTGCCAGCAGTTTATATTACGGAAGACAAGCTTTCTTT.

The chain employs TRBV25-1 and TRBJ2-1; D remains ambiguous. Trimming removed 6 bases from V and 0 bases from J, with 6 bases in between. Per germline, CDR1 MGHDK and CDR2 SYGVNS. This CDR3 has 13 residues. The CDR3 reads CASRESSYNEQFF. The DNA for the CDR3 is TGTGCCAGCAGGGAGAGCTCCTACAATGAGCAGTTCTTC.

The J gene is TRBJ1-2, the V gene TRBV10-3, with no clear D. The CDR3 is made up of 12 amino acids. V lost 2 bases and J 5 bases, leaving 6 bases between the germline ends. Germline loops: CDR1 ENHRY, CDR2 SYGVKD. The CDR3 region has the DNA TGTGCCATCAGTGAGGATCTGTATGGCTACACCTTC. It is translated as CAISEDLYGYTF.

This clone showed up just a few times. The V and J genes are TRBV4-1 and TRBJ2-1; no definite D call. V was clipped by 5 bases and J by 0 bases, with 14 bases between them. From germline, CDR1 is MGHRA and CDR2 YSYEKL. The CDR3 is 16 amino acids. CDR3 region: CASSTLGINSYNEQFF. The CDR3 nucleotides are TGCGCCAGCAGCACCTTAGGCATAAACTCCTACAATGAGCAGTTCTTC.

This clone has only a few counts. The chain joins TRBV6-4 to TRBJ2-6, with no clear D. This CDR3 region has 14 residues. The germline CDR1 and CDR2 sequences are MRHNA and SNTAGT. Between the trimmed V and J ends, which lost 5 bases and 0 bases, there was a span of 5 bases. CDR3 sequence reads: CASSTNSGANVLTF. DNA of the CDR3: TGTGCCAGCAGTACAAACTCTGGGGCCAACGTCCTGACTTTC.

For the CDR3, the DNA is TGCGCCAGCAGCTTCGGGACTAATGGTGAATTCGGGTCCGATACGCAGTATTTT. Translated: CASSFGTNGEFGSDTQYF. The gene calls are TRBV5-1 and TRBJ2-3; 7 positions agree with TRBD2. CDR3 length: 18 amino acids. With 2 bases clipped from V and 6 bases from J, the junction kept 18 bases outside the gene matches. Germline V lookup: CDR1 SGHRS, CDR2 YFSETQ. The variable domain in full, with the rest retrieved from reference TRBV5-1 and TRBJ2-3, is KAGVTQTPRYLIKTRGQQVTLSCSPISGHRSVSWYQQTPGQGLQFLFEYFSETQRNKGNFPGRFSGRQFSNSRSEMNVSTLELGDSALYLCASSFGTNGEFGSDTQYFGPGTRLTVL.

The V and J genes are TRBV5-4 and TRBJ2-3; 10 bases are a match to TRBD2. From germline, CDR1 is SGHNT and CDR2 YYREEE (reference sequence). This CDR3 is 16 amino acids long. V was pared by 4 bases and J by 2 bases, with 7 bases of the junction left unmatched. CDR3: CASSRRTSGITDTQYF. The CDR3 nucleotides are TGTGCCAGCAGCAGACGGACTAGCGGAATCACAGATACGCAGTATTTT.

The chain recombines TRBV13 with TRBJ1-3; the D gene is possibly TRBD1 (6 bases). V was shortened by 3 bases and J by 6 bases, with 12 bases between the two germline ends. The CDR3 spans 14 residues. Germline V gene sequence: CDR1 PRHDT, CDR2 FYEKMQ (reference sequence). The CDR3 DNA follows: TGTGCCAGCAGCTTCAGGGGAACAGAAAACACCATATATTTT. Amino acid sequence: CASSFRGTENTIYF.

The chain employs TRBV10-3 and TRBJ1-2, with TRBD1 matching over 8 bases. This CDR3 spans 13 amino acids. Germline V lookup: CDR1 ENHRY, CDR2 SYGVKD. V gave up 6 bases and J gave up 6 bases; unmatched junction bases: 6. CDR3 amino acids: CAIRQGQENGYTF. The CDR3 nucleotides read TGTGCCATCAGACAGGGACAGGAAAATGGCTACACCTTC.

The V and J genes are TRBV28 and TRBJ1-1, with 8 bases aligning to TRBD1. The ends lost 6 bases at V and 6 bases at J; junction bases unmatched: 9. Looked up from germline, CDR1 is MDHEN and CDR2 is SYDVKM. The CDR3 contains 14 residues. The CDR3 here is CASRTGGDWAEAFF. The CDR3 bases are TGTGCCAGCAGAACAGGGGGGGATTGGGCTGAAGCTTTCTTT.

This clone was seen just once. The chain has TRBV5-1 and TRBJ1-2, with no clear D. From germline, CDR1 is SGHRS and CDR2 YFSETQ. V lost 4 bases and J 7 bases, leaving 14 bases between the germline ends. The CDR3 totals 13 residues. The CDR3 region has the DNA TGCGCCAGCAGCCCGGGTGACCTGGTTGGCTACACCTTC. Its translation: CASSPGDLVGYTF. Using reference TRBV5-1 and TRBJ1-2 for the parts outside the CDR3, the full variable domain is KAGVTQTPRYLIKTRGQQVTLSCSPISGHRSVSWYQQTPGQGLQFLFEYFSETQRNKGNFPGRFSGRQFSNSRSEMNVSTLELGDSALYLCASSPGDLVGYTFGSGTRLTVV.

The chain has TRBV25-1 and TRBJ1-4; D may be TRBD1 (5 bases). V was trimmed by 4 bases and J by 8 bases, leaving 14 bases between them. The CDR3 totals 14 residues. From germline, CDR1 is MGHDK and CDR2 SYGVNS. The chain's CDR3 is CASSAPGPGEKLFF. Written as DNA, the CDR3 is TGTGCCAGCAGTGCCCCAGGGCCGGGGGAAAAACTGTTTTTT.

Only a few counts were recorded for this clone. The chain couples TRBV4-1 to TRBJ1-6; a possible D gene is TRBD1 (6 bases). The CDR3 spans 16 residues. The germline V gene has CDR1 MGHRA and CDR2 YSYEKL. Trimming took off 0 bases at V and 10 bases at J, with 16 bases between the two ends. Written as DNA, the CDR3 is TGCGCCAGCAGCCAAGACAGGGAATGGGGGGGCTCACCCCTCCACTTT. Translating it yields CASSQDREWGGSPLHF.

The V and J genes are TRBV6-1 and TRBJ2-3; maybe TRBD1 (7 bases). The ends were cut back, 2 bases at V and 0 bases at J, with 18 bases in the middle. Germline V gives CDR1 MNHNS, CDR2 SASEGT. There are 18 residues in the CDR3. CDR3 DNA sequence: TGTGCCAGCAGTGAAATGGGCAGGGGGACTGCTAGCACAGATACGCAGTATTTT. It codes for CASSEMGRGTASTDTQYF.

This clone was seen only once. This CDR3 is also generated by other DNA sequences in the sample. The chain couples TRBV7-3 to TRBJ1-1; D remains unclear. Trimming removed 3 bases at V and 1 base at J, with 6 bases between. The CDR3 has 13 amino acids. Germline V gene sequence: CDR1 SGHTA, CDR2 FQGTGA. DNA for the CDR3: TGTGCCAGCAGCTTTGGACGGAACACTGAAGCTTTCTTT. It yields the protein CASSFGRNTEAFF.

This clone was seen only once. The chain uses TRBV7-9 and TRBJ2-3; 7 bases fit TRBD1. The J segment lost 0 bases and the V segment lost 6 bases, leaving 0 bases of the junction unmatched. Per germline, CDR1 SEHNR and CDR2 FQNEAQ (reference sequence). The CDR3 runs to 13 residues. CDR3 in amino acids: CASRTGSTDTQYF. The CDR3 DNA reads as TGTGCCAGCAGGACAGGGAGCACAGATACGCAGTATTTT. The variable domain in full, completed from reference TRBV7-9 and TRBJ2-3, reads DTGVSQNPRHKITKRGQNVTFRCDPISEHNRLYWYRQTLGQGPEFLTYFQNEAQLEKSRLLSDRFSAERPKGSFSTLEIQRTEQGDSAMYLCASRTGSTDTQYFGPGTRLTVL.

The gene calls are TRBV11-2 and TRBJ2-5; possibly TRBD2 for D (7 bases). This CDR3 region has 14 residues. The V end lost 5 bases, the J end lost 2 bases, and 12 bases lay between the germline ends. CDR1 is SGHAT and CDR2 is FQNNGV in the germline V gene. The CDR3 loop is CASSARGPQETQYF. CDR3 in DNA: TGTGCCAGCAGCGCGCGGGGGCCTCAAGAGACCCAGTACTTC.

This clone was picked up a small number of times. The DNA is left out, because the CDR3 cannot be placed on it with certainty; the CDR3 is given as TCRdb lists it. The chain joins TRBV21-1 to TRBJ2-7; the table assigns TRBD1, which was not confirmed against the DNA. TRBV21-1 is listed as a pseudogene. The CDR3 extends over 18 residues, inclusive of both ends. CDR3: CASSPVGVGTGGENEQYF.

This chain uses TRBV5-4 with TRBJ1-3; D uncertain. CDR1 SGHNT and CDR2 YYREEE come from the germline V gene (reference sequence). CDR3 length: 14 residues. Trimming took off 0 bases at V and 4 bases at J, with 8 bases between the two ends. CDR3 sequence reads: CASSLAGTGNTIYF. The CDR3 DNA is TGTGCCAGCAGCTTGGCCGGAACGGGAAACACCATATATTTT. The full variable domain, rest sourced from reference TRBV5-4 and TRBJ1-3, is ETGVTQSPTHLIKTRGQQVTLRCSSQSGHNTVSWYQQALGQGPQFIFQYYREEENGRGNFPPRFSGLQFPNYSSELNVNALELDDSALYLCASSLAGTGNTIYFGEGSWLTVV.

This chain joins TRBV7-3 and TRBJ1-2, with D unclear. The CDR3 has 13 amino acids. Germline V gene lookup returns CDR1 SGHTA and CDR2 FQGTGA. V lost 6 bases to trimming and J lost 2 bases, with 10 bases between them. CDR3 coding DNA: TGTGCCAGCAGTTTTGGACGGAACTATGGCTACACCTTC. Residues: CASSFGRNYGYTF. The entire variable domain, with the rest obtained from reference TRBV7-3 and TRBJ1-2, is as follows: GAGVSQTPSNKVTEKGKYVELRCDPISGHTALYWYRQSLGQGPEFLIYFQGTGAADDSGLPNDRFFAVRPEGSVSTLKIQRTERGDSAVYLCASSFGRNYGYTFGSGTRLTVV.

The chain is built from TRBV7-9 and TRBJ1-5; 7 positions agree with TRBD1. CDR3 length: 14 amino acids. The trim removed 5 bases at V and 4 bases at J, leaving 5 bases unmatched. Per the germline V gene, CDR1 is SEHNR and CDR2 is FQNEAQ (reference sequence). The CDR3 protein is CASSPGTANQPQHF. For the CDR3, the DNA is TGTGCCAGCAGCCCAGGGACAGCTAATCAGCCCCAGCATTTT. The full variable domain, with the rest looked up from reference TRBV7-9 and TRBJ1-5, is DTGVSQNPRHKITKRGQNVTFRCDPISEHNRLYWYRQTLGQGPEFLTYFQNEAQLEKSRLLSDRFSAERPKGSFSTLEIQRTEQGDSAMYLCASSPGTANQPQHFGDGTRLSIL.

In this sample, this clone turned up once. The sample carries other DNA sequences with the same CDR3. The chain has TRBV12-5 and TRBJ1-6; D is uncertain. The V end was cut by 6 bases, the J end by 5 bases, with 8 bases between. The CDR3 loop spans 13 amino acids. The V gene's germline CDR1 is LGHNT and CDR2 FRNRAP. The CDR3 region is CASGPTHNSPLHF. For the CDR3, the DNA is TGTGCTAGTGGGCCGACGCATAATTCACCCCTCCACTTT.

The chain has TRBV28 and TRBJ1-4; tentatively, D is TRBD1 (5 bases). Trimming pared 4 bases from V and 6 bases from J, leaving 15 bases between. Germline CDR1 is MDHEN and CDR2 is SYDVKM. The CDR3 covers 15 residues. CDR3 sequence: CASSSAGTEDEKLFF. Written as DNA, the CDR3 is TGTGCCAGCAGTTCCGCCGGGACGGAAGATGAAAAACTGTTTTTT. The variable domain in full, completed from reference TRBV28 and TRBJ1-4, reads DVKVTQSSRYLVKRTGEKVFLECVQDMDHENMFWYRQDPGLGLRLIYFSYDVKMKEKGDIPEGYSVSREKKERFSLILESASTNQTSMYLCASSSAGTEDEKLFFGSGTQLSVL.

The chain joins TRBV19 to TRBJ2-1; D might be TRBD2 (6 bases). The CDR3 contains 13 residues. The germline V gene encodes CDR1 LNHDA and CDR2 SQIVND (reference sequence). Trimming removed 5 bases at V and 7 bases at J, with 12 bases between. The CDR3 region has the DNA TGTGCCAGTAGTTTCGACGGAGGGAATGAGCAGTTCTTC. Amino acid sequence: CASSFDGGNEQFF.

This chain joins TRBV21-1 and TRBJ1-1. TRBV21-1 is noted as a pseudogene. This CDR3 contains 12 residues. The CDR3 is CASGGGTPKAFF. The CDR3 DNA reads as TGTGCCAGCGGAGGGGGGACTCCGAAAGCTTTCTTT.

V usage is TRBV7-6 and J usage is TRBJ2-3; 12 nucleotides align to TRBD2. Germline V CDR1 and CDR2: SGHVS, FNYEAQ. This CDR3 contains 16 residues. The ends lost 5 bases at V and 4 bases at J; junction bases unmatched: 7. CDR3 sequence reads: CASSTWTSGAADTQYF. The CDR3 DNA is TGTGCCAGCAGCACCTGGACTAGCGGGGCAGCAGATACGCAGTATTTT.

This clone was detected only a few times. The chain has TRBV11-2 and TRBJ2-7; 7 positions agree with TRBD1. Germline V gene sequence: CDR1 SGHAT, CDR2 FQNNGV. The CDR3 consists of 14 residues. V was pared by 5 bases and J by 3 bases, with 7 bases of the junction left unmatched. The DNA for the CDR3 is TGTGCCAGCAGCCCTCCGGGACAGCGCTACGAGCAGTACTTC. It translates to CASSPPGQRYEQYF.

The rearrangement uses TRBV6-5 and TRBJ2-1; the D gene is possibly TRBD1 (5 bases). This CDR3 contains 15 residues. Germline CDR1 MNHEY, CDR2 SVGAGI. V dropped 7 bases and J dropped 7 bases, with 20 bases sitting between them. The CDR3 sequence is CASTAQGQLVNEQFF. The CDR3, as DNA: TGTGCCAGCACCGCCCAGGGTCAACTTGTTAATGAGCAGTTCTTC.

The chain uses TRBV25-1 and TRBJ1-2, with unresolved D. V was cut by 0 bases and J by 7 bases, with 21 bases left in between. Germline V gene lookup returns CDR1 MGHDK and CDR2 SYGVNS. The CDR3 extends over 17 amino acids. The CDR3 nucleotides are TGTGCCAGCAGTGAATATCTGGGTGGGCGCTGGGAGTCTGGCTACACCTTC. Its protein product is CASSEYLGGRWESGYTF.